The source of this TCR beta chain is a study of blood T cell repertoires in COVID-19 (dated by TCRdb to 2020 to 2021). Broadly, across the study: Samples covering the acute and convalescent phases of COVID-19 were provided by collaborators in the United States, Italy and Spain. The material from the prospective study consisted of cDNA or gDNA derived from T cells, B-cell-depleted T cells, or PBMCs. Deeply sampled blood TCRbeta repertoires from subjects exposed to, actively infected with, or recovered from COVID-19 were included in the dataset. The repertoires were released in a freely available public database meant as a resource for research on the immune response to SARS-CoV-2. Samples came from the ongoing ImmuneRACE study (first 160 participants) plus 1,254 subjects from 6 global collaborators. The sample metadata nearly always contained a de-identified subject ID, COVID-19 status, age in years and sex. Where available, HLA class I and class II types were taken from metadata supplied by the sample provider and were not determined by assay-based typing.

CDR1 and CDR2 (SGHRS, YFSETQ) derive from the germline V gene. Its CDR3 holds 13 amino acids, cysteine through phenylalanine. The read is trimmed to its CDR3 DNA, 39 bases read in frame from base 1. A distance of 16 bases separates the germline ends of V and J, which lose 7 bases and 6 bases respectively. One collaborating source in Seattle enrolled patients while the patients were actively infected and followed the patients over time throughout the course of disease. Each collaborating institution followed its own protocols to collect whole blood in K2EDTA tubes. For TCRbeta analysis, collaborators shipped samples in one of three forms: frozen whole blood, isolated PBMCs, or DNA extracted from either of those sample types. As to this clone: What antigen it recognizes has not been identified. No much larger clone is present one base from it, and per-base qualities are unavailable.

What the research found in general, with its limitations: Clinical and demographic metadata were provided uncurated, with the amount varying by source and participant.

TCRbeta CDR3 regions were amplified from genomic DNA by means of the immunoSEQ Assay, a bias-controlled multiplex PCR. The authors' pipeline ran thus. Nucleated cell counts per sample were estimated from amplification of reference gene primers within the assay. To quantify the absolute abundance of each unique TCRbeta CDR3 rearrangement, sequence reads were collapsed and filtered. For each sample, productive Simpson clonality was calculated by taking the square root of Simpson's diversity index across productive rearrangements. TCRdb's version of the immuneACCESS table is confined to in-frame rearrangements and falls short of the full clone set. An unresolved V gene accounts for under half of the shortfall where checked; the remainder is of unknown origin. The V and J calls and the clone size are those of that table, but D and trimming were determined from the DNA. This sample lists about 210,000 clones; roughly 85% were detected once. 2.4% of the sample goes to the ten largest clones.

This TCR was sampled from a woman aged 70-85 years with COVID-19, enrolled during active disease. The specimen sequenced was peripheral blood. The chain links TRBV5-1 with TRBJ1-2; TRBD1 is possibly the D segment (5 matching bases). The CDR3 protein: CASSQDTHHGYTF. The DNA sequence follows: TGCGCCAGCTCCCAGGACACGCATCATGGCTACACCTTC.